The 9 T cell receptor beta chains in this list originate from one sample, sequenced in a study of blood T cell repertoires in COVID-19. The table came from immunoSEQ multiplex PCR; TCRdb's copy has only in-frame clones and leaves some out. This table holds under 250,000 clones, under 85% found once. The sequencing sample was made of peripheral blood. These receptors originate from a man between 25 and 39 years old who had recovered from COVID-19.

The chain uses TRBV6-6 and TRBJ2-4; possible D gene TRBD1, 5 bases. The CDR3 length is 16 residues. V was pared by 2 bases and J by 1 base, with 12 bases between. Germline V gives CDR1 MNHNY, CDR2 SVGAGI (reference sequence). The CDR3 DNA follows: TGTGCCAGCAGTTACGGCCAGGGCGATGCCAAAAACATTCAGTACTTC. It translates to CASSYGQGDAKNIQYF.

The rearrangement links TRBV7-8 to TRBJ1-2, with a weak D call TRBD1 (6 bases). Germline CDR1 and CDR2: SGHVS and FQNEAQ. CDR3 length: 18 residues. V was pared by 0 bases and J by 5 bases, with 22 bases between. The CDR3 coding sequence is TGTGCCAGCAGCTTAGCGTTTTCTTCAGGGGCTCTTGGATATGGCTACACCTTC. Residues: CASSLAFSSGALGYGYTF.

The genes are TRBV7-6 and TRBJ2-7; tentative D call: TRBD2 (6 bases). Germline loops: CDR1 SGHVS, CDR2 FNYEAQ. There are 15 residues in the CDR3. Trimming removed 5 bases at V and 7 bases at J, with 21 bases between. The CDR3 nucleotides are TGTGCCAGCAGCCCCCCGGCGGGGCGGCTGGGAGAGCAGTACTTC. Its protein is CASSPPAGRLGEQYF.

The genes are TRBV4-1 and TRBJ1-2; a weak D match, TRBD1 (5 bases). Germline V gene sequence: CDR1 MGHRA, CDR2 YSYEKL. The CDR3 totals 14 residues. The V gene lost 3 bases and the J gene lost 4 bases, with 12 bases spanning the gap. DNA for the CDR3: TGCGCCAGCAGCCATGGGGAAGGGGCCTATGGCTACACCTTC. This sequence encodes CASSHGEGAYGYTF.

The V and J genes are TRBV7-9 and TRBJ1-2, with a possible D match to TRBD1 (5 bases). This CDR3 region has 12 residues. Trimming shortened V by 1 base and J by 9 bases, and 9 bases separated the two germline ends. CDR1 and CDR2 (germline): SEHNR, FQNEAQ (reference sequence). CDR3 nucleotide sequence: TGTGCCAGCAGCTTAGGGACAATAAGCTACACCTTC. Its translation: CASSLGTISYTF.

The chain links TRBV4-1 to TRBJ1-1, with D unresolved. CDR1 and CDR2 from the germline V gene are MGHRA and YSYEKL. This CDR3 region has 14 residues. Trimming shortened V by 4 bases and J by 1 base, and 10 bases separated the two germline ends. CDR3 amino acids: CASSPGKANTEAFF. CDR3 in DNA: TGCGCCAGCAGCCCAGGTAAGGCGAACACTGAAGCTTTCTTT.

This chain uses TRBV7-2 with TRBJ2-5; TRBD2 matches 8 bases. CDR3 size: 14 residues. Germline V gene lookup returns CDR1 SGHTA and CDR2 FQGNSA. V shed 10 bases, J shed 1 base, and the junction held 8 bases outside the gene matches. The CDR3 nucleotides are TGTGCCACCTCCTCGGCGGGGGGCCAAGAGACCCAGTACTTC. Its translation is CATSSAGGQETQYF.

The chain has TRBV5-5 and TRBJ1-5; D not resolved. Germline-derived CDR1 and CDR2 are SGHKS and YYEKEE (reference sequence). The CDR3 loop spans 17 amino acids. V was trimmed by 4 bases and J by 3 bases, leaving 20 bases between them. The CDR3 bases are TGTGCCAGCAGCCCATCCCCTAGGTTCTCCGCCAATCAGCCCCAGCATTTT. Protein product: CASSPSPRFSANQPQHF.

As DNA, the CDR3 is TGTGCCAGCAGCCAAGCTGGCGGTTCCTACGAGCAGTACTTC. Protein: CASSQAGGSYEQYF. V and J are TRBV3-1 (or the pseudogene TRBV3-2) and TRBJ2-7; D remains unclear. V was pared by 1 base and J by 1 base, with 8 bases between. The CDR3 runs to 14 residues. CDR1 LGHDT and CDR2 YNNKEL come from the germline V gene (reference sequence).